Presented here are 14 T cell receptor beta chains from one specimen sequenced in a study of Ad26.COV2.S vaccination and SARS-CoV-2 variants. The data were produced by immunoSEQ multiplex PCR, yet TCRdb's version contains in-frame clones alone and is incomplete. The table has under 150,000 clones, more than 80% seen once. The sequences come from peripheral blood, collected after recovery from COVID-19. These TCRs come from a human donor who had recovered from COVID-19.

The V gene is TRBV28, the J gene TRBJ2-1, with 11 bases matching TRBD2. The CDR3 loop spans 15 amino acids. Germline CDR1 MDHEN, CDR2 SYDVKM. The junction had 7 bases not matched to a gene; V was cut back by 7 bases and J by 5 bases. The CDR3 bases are TGTGCCAGCAACACGCCGGGACTAGCGGACAATGAGCAGTTCTTC. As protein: CASNTPGLADNEQFF.

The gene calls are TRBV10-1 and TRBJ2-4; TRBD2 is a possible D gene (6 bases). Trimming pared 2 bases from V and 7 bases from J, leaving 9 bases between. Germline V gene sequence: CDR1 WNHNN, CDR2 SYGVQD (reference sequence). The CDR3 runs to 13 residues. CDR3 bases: TGCGCCAGCAGTGAGCAGGCGGGGAACATTCAGTACTTC. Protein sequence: CASSEQAGNIQYF.

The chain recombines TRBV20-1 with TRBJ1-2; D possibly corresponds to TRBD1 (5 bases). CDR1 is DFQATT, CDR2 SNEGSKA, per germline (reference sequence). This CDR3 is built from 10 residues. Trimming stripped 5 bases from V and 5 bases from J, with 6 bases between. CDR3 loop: CSAAGYGYTF. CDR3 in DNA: TGCAGTGCTGCAGGGTATGGCTACACCTTC.

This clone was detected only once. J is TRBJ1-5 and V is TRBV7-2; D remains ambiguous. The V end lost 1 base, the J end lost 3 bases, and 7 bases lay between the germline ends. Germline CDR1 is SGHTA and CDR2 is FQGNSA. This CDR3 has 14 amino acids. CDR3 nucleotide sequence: TGTGCCAGCAGCTTAGTGGTCCCCAATCAGCCCCAGCATTTT. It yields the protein CASSLVVPNQPQHF.

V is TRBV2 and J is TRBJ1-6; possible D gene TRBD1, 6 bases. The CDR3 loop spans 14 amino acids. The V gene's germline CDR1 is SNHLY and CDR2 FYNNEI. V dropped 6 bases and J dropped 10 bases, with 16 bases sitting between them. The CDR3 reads CASSGGLLWSPLHF. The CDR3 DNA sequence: TGTGCCAGCAGCGGGGGCCTTCTTTGGTCACCCCTCCACTTT.

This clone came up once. The CDR3 nucleotides read TGTGCCAGCAGCCAAGATCGTCTAGCGGGAACATATGAGCAGTTCTTC. As protein: CASSQDRLAGTYEQFF. V is TRBV14 and J is TRBJ2-1, with 9 positions matching TRBD2. Per the germline V gene, CDR1 is SGHDN and CDR2 is FVKESK. This CDR3 spans 16 amino acids. The V gene end was trimmed by 0 bases and the J gene end by 8 bases; junction bases not matched to a gene: 8.

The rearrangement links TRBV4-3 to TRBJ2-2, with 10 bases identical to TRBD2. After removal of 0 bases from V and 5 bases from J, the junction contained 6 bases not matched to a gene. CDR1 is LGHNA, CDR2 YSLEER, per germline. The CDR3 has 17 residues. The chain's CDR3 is CASSQDRTSGVTGELFF. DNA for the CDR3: TGCGCCAGCAGCCAAGACAGGACTAGCGGCGTGACCGGGGAGCTGTTTTTT.

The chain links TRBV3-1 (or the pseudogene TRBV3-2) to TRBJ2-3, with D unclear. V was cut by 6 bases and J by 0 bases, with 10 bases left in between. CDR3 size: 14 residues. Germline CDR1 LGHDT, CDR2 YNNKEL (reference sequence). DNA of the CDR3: TGTGCCAGCAGGTGGGCATCTAGCACAGATACGCAGTATTTT. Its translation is CASRWASSTDTQYF.

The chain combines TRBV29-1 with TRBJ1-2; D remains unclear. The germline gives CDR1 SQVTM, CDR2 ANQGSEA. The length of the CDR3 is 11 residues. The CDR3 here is CGCLYNYGYTF. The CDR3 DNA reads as TGCGGTTGTCTTTATAACTATGGCTACACCTTC. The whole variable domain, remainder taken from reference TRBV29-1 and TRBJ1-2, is SAVISQKPSRDICQRGTSLTIQCQVDSQVTMMFWYRQQPGQSLTLIATANQGSEATYESGFVIDKFPISRPNLTFSTLTVSNMSPEDSSIYLCGCLYNYGYTFGSGTRLTVV.

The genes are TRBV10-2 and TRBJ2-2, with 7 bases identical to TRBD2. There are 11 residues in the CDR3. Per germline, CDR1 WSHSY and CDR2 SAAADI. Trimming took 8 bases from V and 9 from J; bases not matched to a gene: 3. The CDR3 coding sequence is TGCGCCAGCCGCGGGGGTTGGGAGCTGTTTTTT. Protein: CASRGGWELFF.

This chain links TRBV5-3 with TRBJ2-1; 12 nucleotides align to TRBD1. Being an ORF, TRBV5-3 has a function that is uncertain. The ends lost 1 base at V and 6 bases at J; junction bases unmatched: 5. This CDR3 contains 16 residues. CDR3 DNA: TGTGCCAGAAGCTTGCCATGGGACAGGGGGCTCAATGAGCAGTTCTTC. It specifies CARSLPWDRGLNEQFF.

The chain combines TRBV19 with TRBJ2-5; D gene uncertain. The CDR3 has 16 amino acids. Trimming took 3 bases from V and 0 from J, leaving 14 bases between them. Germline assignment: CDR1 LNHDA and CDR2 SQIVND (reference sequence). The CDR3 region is CASSIGQGLYQETQYF. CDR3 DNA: TGTGCCAGTAGTATTGGGCAAGGATTGTACCAAGAGACCCAGTACTTC.

CDR3 in amino acids: CASRLAPDGELSPLHF. Written as DNA, the CDR3 is TGTGCCAGTAGATTAGCCCCGGACGGGGAGTTGTCACCCCTCCACTTT. The chain links TRBV19 to TRBJ1-6; D gene uncertain. Deletions cut 6 bases from V and 10 bases from J, with 22 bases between. The CDR3 sequence is 16 residues long. CDR1 LNHDA and CDR2 SQIVND come from the germline V gene (reference sequence).

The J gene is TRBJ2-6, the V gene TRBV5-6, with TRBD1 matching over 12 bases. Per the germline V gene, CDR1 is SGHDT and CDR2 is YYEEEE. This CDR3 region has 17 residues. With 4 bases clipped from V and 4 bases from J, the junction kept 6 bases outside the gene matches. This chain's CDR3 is CASSGGQGALGANVLTF. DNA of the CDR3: TGTGCCAGCAGCGGGGGACAGGGGGCGCTGGGGGCCAACGTCCTGACTTTC.